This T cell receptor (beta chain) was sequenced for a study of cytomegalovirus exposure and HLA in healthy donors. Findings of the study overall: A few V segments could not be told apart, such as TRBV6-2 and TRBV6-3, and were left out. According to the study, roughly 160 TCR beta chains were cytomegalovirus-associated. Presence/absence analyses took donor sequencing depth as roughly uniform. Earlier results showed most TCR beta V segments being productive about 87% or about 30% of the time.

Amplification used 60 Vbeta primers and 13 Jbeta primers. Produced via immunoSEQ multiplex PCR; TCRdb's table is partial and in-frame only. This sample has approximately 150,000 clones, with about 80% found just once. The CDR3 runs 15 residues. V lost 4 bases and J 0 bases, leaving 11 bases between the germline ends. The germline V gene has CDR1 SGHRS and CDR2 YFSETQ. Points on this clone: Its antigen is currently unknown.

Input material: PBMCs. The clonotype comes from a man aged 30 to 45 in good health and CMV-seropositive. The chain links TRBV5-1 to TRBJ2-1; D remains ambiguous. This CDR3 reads CASSETAGSYNEQFF. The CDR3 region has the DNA TGCGCCAGCAGCGAAACCGCAGGCTCCTACAATGAGCAGTTCTTC.